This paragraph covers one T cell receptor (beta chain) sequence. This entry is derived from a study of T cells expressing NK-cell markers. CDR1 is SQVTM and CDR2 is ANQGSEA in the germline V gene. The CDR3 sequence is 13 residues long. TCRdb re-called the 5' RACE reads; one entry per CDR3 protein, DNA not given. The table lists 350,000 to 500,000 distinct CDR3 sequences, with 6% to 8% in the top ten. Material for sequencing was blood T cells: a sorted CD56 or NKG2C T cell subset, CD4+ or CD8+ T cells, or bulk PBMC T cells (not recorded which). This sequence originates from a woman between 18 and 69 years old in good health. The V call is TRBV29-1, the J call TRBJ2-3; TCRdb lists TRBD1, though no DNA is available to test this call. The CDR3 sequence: CSVRTDRTDTQYF.